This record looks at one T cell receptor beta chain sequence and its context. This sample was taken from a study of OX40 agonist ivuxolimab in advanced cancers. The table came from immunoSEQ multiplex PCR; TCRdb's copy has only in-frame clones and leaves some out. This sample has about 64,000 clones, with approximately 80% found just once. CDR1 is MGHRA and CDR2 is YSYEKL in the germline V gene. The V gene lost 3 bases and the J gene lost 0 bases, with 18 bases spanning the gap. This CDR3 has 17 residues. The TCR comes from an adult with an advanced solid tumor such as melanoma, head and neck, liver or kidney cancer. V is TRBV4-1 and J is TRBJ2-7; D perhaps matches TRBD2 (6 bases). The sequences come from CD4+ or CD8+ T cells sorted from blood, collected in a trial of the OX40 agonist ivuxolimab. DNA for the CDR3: TGCGCCAGCAGCCATCCTACCCGGGGGAGAAGCTCCTACGAGCAGTACTTC. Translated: CASSHPTRGRSSYEQYF.